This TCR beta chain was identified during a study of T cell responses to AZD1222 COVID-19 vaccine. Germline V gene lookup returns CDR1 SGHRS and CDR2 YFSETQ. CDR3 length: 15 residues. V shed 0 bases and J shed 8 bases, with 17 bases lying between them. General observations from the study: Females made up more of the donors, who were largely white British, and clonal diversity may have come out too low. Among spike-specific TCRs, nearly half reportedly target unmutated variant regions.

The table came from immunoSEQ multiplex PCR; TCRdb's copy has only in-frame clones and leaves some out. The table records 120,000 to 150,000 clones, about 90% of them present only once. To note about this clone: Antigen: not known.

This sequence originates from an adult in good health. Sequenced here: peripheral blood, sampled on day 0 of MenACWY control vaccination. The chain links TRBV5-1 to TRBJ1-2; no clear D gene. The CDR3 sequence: CASSLAAGSIQGYTF. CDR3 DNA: TGCGCCAGCAGCTTGGCGGCTGGGTCGATCCAGGGCTACACCTTC.